These 20 T cell receptor beta chains were all obtained from the same sample, sequenced in a study of Graves' ophthalmopathy and Graves' hyperthyroidism. The sequenced template was RNA, covering the TCR beta CDR3 region. First-round RT-PCR with HTBI primers preceded a second-round multiplex PCR. TCRdb called the multiplex PCR reads again in MiXCR, with one record for every CDR3 protein. The data contain 200,000 to 250,000 distinct CDR3 sequences, around a fifth of them singletons. The sequencing input was peripheral blood. Receptors were obtained from a woman aged 50 to 65 with Graves' ophthalmopathy.

This clonotype appeared many times. This chain joins TRBV24-1 and TRBJ1-2; 9 nucleotides match TRBD1. The CDR3 covers 17 residues. V shed 1 base and J 4 bases; nucleotides not matched to a gene: 9. Germline V gene data show CDR1 as KGHDR and CDR2 as SFDVKD. CDR3 DNA: TGTGCCACCAGTGATTTTCGCGGACAGGGGCTCGGCTATGGCTACACCTTC. This sequence encodes CATSDFRGQGLGYGYTF.

This clonotype was found many times. The chain carries TRBV5-1 and TRBJ2-2; maybe TRBD2 (5 bases). This CDR3 comprises 15 residues. The germline V gene has CDR1 SGHRS and CDR2 YFSETQ. V lost 0 bases to trimming and J lost 4 bases, with 10 bases between them. Here the CDR3 DNA reads TGCGCCAGCAGCTTGGGGCATCGGGGCACCGGGGAGCTGTTTTTT. This codes for CASSLGHRGTGELFF.

The table lists this clonotype with a few counts. The chain carries TRBV3-1 and TRBJ1-2, with D unclear. V was trimmed by 1 base and J by 4 bases, leaving 16 bases between them. The germline CDR1 and CDR2 sequences are LGHDT and YNNKEL (reference sequence). The length of the CDR3 is 16 residues. CDR3 residues: CASSQGPLSSGYGYTF. The CDR3 DNA sequence: TGTGCCAGCAGCCAAGGGCCCCTCTCAAGCGGCTATGGCTACACCTTC.

In this sample, this clonotype turned up many times. The chain is built from TRBV19 and TRBJ2-2; either TRBD1 or TRBD2 may supply D (5 bases each). Trimming took 3 bases from V and 0 from J, leaving 14 bases between them. Germline values: CDR1 LNHDA, CDR2 SQIVND (reference sequence). The CDR3 is 17 residues long. As DNA, the CDR3 is TGTGCCAGTAGTATGGGGGTCTTTCGGACGAACACCGGGGAGCTGTTTTTT. Its translation is CASSMGVFRTNTGELFF.

This clonotype was recorded many times. This chain connects TRBV12-3 or TRBV12-4 to TRBJ1-6, with D possibly being TRBD1 (6 bases). The CDR3 has 16 amino acids. V gave up 5 bases and J gave up 1 base, with 12 bases separating them. The CDR3 loop is CASSERRGSYNSPLHF. CDR3 nucleotides: TGTGCCAGCAGTGAACGTAGGGGGTCCTATAATTCACCCCTCCACTTT.

This clonotype was seen repeatedly, ten times or more. The V call is TRBV5-6, the J call TRBJ1-6; D call uncertain. CDR1 and CDR2 (germline): SGHDT, YYEEEE. The CDR3 runs 15 residues. Deletions cut 0 bases from V and 10 bases from J, with 14 bases between. The CDR3 here is CASSLVSENRSPLHF. The CDR3 DNA reads as TGTGCCAGCAGCTTGGTGTCCGAGAATAGGTCACCCCTCCACTTT.

This clonotype occurred many times. The V gene is TRBV20-1, the J gene TRBJ1-3, with a tentative D call TRBD1 (5 bases). Trimming shortened V by 1 base and J by 4 bases, and 14 bases separated the two germline ends. This CDR3 is 15 amino acids long. Germline assignment: CDR1 DFQATT and CDR2 SNEGSKA (reference sequence). The DNA for the CDR3 is TGCAGTGCTAGAGGTGGGCAGGGAGACGGAAACACCATATATTTT. Translated: CSARGGQGDGNTIYF.

This clonotype was seen at least ten times. The chain employs TRBV10-1 and TRBJ2-7; the D gene is possibly TRBD2 (5 bases). V was shortened by 5 bases and J by 1 base, with 12 bases between the two germline ends. In germline, CDR1 is WNHNN, CDR2 SYGVQD (reference sequence). There are 14 residues in the CDR3. The CDR3 protein is CASSPGGSSYEQYF. The CDR3 nucleotides are TGCGCCAGCAGTCCCGGCGGGTCGTCCTACGAGCAGTACTTC.

The sample holds many counts of this clonotype. V and J are TRBV20-1 and TRBJ1-5; tentatively, D is TRBD1 (6 bases). CDR1 is DFQATT and CDR2 is SNEGSKA in the germline V gene (reference sequence). Trimming left V 1 base short and J 4 bases short, with 14 bases between. The CDR3 runs to 15 residues. This CDR3 is CSARAPRGNNQPQHF. The CDR3 DNA is TGCAGTGCTAGAGCCCCCAGGGGTAATAATCAGCCCCAGCATTTT.

This clonotype was counted at least ten times. The V call is TRBV11-2, the J call TRBJ2-7; 14 bases are shared with TRBD2. Germline-derived CDR1 and CDR2 are SGHAT and FQNNGV. The trim removed 0 bases at V and 2 bases at J, leaving 0 bases unmatched. This CDR3 contains 16 residues. CDR3 sequence (DNA): TGTGCCAGCAGCTTAGAGGGACTAGCGGGAGCCTACGAGCAGTACTTC. Protein product: CASSLEGLAGAYEQYF.

This clonotype was counted many times. The rearrangement uses TRBV6-5 and TRBJ1-1; weak D call: TRBD1 (6 bases). V lost 3 bases to trimming and J lost 5 bases, with 19 bases between them. Germline V gene sequence: CDR1 MNHEY, CDR2 SVGAGI. The CDR3 spans 16 residues. The CDR3, as DNA: TGTGCCAGCAGTTATGCCCAGTTTGGGGGCATAACTGAAGCTTTCTTT. Protein sequence: CASSYAQFGGITEAFF.

This clonotype was seen a few times. The rearrangement joins TRBV3-1 to TRBJ1-1; D is unresolved. The germline V gene encodes CDR1 LGHDT and CDR2 YNNKEL (reference sequence). CDR3 size: 13 residues. V was clipped by 1 base and J by 0 bases, with 3 bases between them. This CDR3 reads CASSQVLNTEAFF. CDR3 coding DNA: TGTGCCAGCAGCCAAGTTCTGAACACTGAAGCTTTCTTT.

This clonotype was detected many times. The chain combines TRBV28 with TRBJ1-2, with 8 bases fitting TRBD1. V was pared by 5 bases and J by 3 bases, with 8 bases of the junction left unmatched. CDR3 length: 15 residues. Germline CDR1 and CDR2: MDHEN and SYDVKM. The CDR3 DNA is TGTGCCAGCAGTACATCCGGGACAGGACACTATGGCTACACCTTC. Its protein is CASSTSGTGHYGYTF.

This clonotype was recorded at least ten times. The chain has TRBV11-1 and TRBJ2-7, with D tentatively TRBD2 (5 bases). The V gene's germline CDR1 is SGHAT and CDR2 FQDESV (reference sequence). V was pared by 6 bases and J by 0 bases, with 18 bases between. The CDR3 totals 16 residues. The CDR3 DNA sequence: TGTGCCAGCAGTCAAAGCCTAGCACAGATCTCCTACGAGCAGTACTTC. Its translation: CASSQSLAQISYEQYF.

This clonotype showed up many times. The V and J genes are TRBV12-3 or TRBV12-4 and TRBJ1-1, with D perhaps matching TRBD1 (6 bases). The CDR3 has 14 residues. Trimming cost V 4 bases and J 1 base, with 10 bases left between them. The CDR3 spells CASSSTDRNTEAFF. CDR3 bases: TGTGCCAGCAGTTCCACGGACAGGAACACTGAAGCTTTCTTT.

V gene TRBV6-1 combines with J gene TRBJ2-7; 7 nucleotides match TRBD2. The germline V gene has CDR1 MNHNS and CDR2 SASEGT. The ends lost 6 bases at V and 2 bases at J; junction bases unmatched: 7. The CDR3 is made up of 14 amino acids. The CDR3: CASRGGAYAYEQYF. For the CDR3, the DNA is TGTGCCAGCAGGGGAGGGGCATATGCCTACGAGCAGTACTTC.

This clonotype was detected many times. This chain uses TRBV12-3 or TRBV12-4 with TRBJ1-2; 7 bases map to TRBD1. After removal of 5 bases from V and 4 bases from J, the junction contained 10 bases not matched to a gene. CDR3 length: 15 amino acids. Written as DNA, the CDR3 is TGTGCCAGCAGTCCACAGGGGAATAGAGTCTATGGCTACACCTTC. It codes for CASSPQGNRVYGYTF.

This clonotype was detected ten times or more. This chain connects TRBV9 to TRBJ1-2, with D maybe TRBD1 (6 bases). From germline, CDR1 is SGDLS and CDR2 YYNGEE. The CDR3 runs to 13 residues. Trimming pared 5 bases from V and 8 bases from J, leaving 16 bases between. Here the CDR3 reads CASRGISGVGYTF. As DNA, the CDR3 is TGTGCCAGCAGGGGAATTTCAGGGGTCGGCTACACCTTC.

The rearrangement joins TRBV11-2 to TRBJ1-1; a weak D match, TRBD1 (6 bases). Germline CDR1 and CDR2: SGHAT and FQNNGV. Trimming stripped 4 bases from V and 4 bases from J, with 22 bases between. The CDR3 has 17 residues. In DNA, the CDR3 is TGTGCCAGCAGCTCACCCCAGACAGGAATTTTGTTCACTGAAGCTTTCTTT. The encoded protein is CASSSPQTGILFTEAFF.

In its sample, this clonotype was seen many times. The chain is built from TRBV24-1 and TRBJ2-7; 11 bases map to TRBD1. The CDR3 sequence is 15 residues long. Germline values: CDR1 KGHDR, CDR2 SFDVKD. V shed 5 bases, J shed 7 bases, and the junction held 9 bases outside the gene matches. CDR3 region: CATSAPDRGQEEQYF. The CDR3 DNA reads TGTGCCACCAGTGCCCCGGACAGGGGGCAAGAAGAGCAGTACTTC.